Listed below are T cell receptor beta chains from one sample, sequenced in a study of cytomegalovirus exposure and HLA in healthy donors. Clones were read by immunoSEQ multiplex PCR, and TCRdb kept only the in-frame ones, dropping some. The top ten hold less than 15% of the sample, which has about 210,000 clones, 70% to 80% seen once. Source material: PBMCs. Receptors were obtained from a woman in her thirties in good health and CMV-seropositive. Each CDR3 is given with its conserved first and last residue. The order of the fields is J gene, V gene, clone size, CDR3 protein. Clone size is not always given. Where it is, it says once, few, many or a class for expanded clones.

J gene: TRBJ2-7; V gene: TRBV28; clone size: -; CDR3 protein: CASTLSASGYEQYF
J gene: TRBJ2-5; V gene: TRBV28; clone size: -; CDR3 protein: CASSGTSIAQYF
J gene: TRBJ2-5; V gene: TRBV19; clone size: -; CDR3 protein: CASTKGPGLAGRKTQYF
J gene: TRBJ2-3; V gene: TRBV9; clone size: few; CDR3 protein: CASSVANGEGTDTQYF
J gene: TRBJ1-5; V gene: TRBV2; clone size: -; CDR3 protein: CASRLGQGGNQPQHF
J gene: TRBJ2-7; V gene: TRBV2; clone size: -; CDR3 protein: CASTLGTSSEQYF
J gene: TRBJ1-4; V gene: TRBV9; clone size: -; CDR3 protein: CASSAMTGSNEKLFF
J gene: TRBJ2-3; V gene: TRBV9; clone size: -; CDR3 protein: CASSVGRGGKGDPTDTQYF
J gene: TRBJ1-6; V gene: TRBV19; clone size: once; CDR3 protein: CASSLGPDNSPLHF
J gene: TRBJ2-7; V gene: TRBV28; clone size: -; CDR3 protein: CASGTINGTDPYEQYF
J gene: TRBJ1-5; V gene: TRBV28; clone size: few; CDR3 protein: CASRSGQGRSNQPQHF
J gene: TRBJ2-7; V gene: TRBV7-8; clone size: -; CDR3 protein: CASSLGTGGLYHEQYF
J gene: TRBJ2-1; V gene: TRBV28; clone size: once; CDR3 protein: CASRRLGLAGNEQFF